A single sample is the source of the 2 T cell receptor beta chains below, sequenced in a study of T-cell reconstitution after alpha-beta-depleted transplantation in children. During its preparation, the TCRbeta library received unique molecular identifiers. A single record per CDR3 protein comes from TCRdb applying MiXCR to the PCR reads. The sample holds about half a million distinct CDR3 sequences, around 12% seen once. The sequencing here drew on PBMCs from the stem cell graft donor, taken from the stem cell graft. These receptors came from a human donor who donated a stem cell graft to a child with combined immunodeficiency.

This clonotype was seen only a few times. This chain joins TRBV28 and TRBJ2-7, with D tentatively TRBD1 (6 bases). Germline lookup yields CDR1 MDHEN and CDR2 SYDVKM. The CDR3 totals 14 residues. The V gene lost 1 base and the J gene lost 3 bases, with 10 bases spanning the gap. In DNA form, the CDR3 reads TGTGCCAGCAGTTTATTTGAGGACAGCTACGAGCAGTACTTC. As protein: CASSLFEDSYEQYF.

This clonotype appeared once. This chain links TRBV28 with TRBJ2-1; 7 nucleotides match TRBD2. J was trimmed by 4 bases and V by 5 bases; bases with no gene match: 5. There are 14 residues in the CDR3. CDR1 and CDR2 from the germline V gene are MDHEN and SYDVKM. The CDR3, as DNA: TGTGCCAGCAGTCCTATGCGGGGGTACAATGAGCAGTTCTTC. Protein sequence: CASSPMRGYNEQFF.